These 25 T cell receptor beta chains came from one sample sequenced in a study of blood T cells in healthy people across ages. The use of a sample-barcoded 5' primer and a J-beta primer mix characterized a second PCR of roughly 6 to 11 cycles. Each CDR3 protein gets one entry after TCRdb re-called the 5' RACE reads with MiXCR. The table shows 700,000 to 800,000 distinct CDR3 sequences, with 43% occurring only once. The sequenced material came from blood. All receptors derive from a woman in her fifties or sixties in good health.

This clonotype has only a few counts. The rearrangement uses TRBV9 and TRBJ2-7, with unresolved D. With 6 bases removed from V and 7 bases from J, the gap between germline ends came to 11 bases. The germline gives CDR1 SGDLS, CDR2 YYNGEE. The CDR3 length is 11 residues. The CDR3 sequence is CASMSANEQYF. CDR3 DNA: TGTGCCAGCATGTCAGCTAATGAGCAGTACTTC.

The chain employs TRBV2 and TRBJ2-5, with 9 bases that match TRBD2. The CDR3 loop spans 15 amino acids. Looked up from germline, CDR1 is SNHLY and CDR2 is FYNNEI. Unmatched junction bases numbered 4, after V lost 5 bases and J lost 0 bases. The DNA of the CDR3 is TGTGCCAGCAGTCAGCTAGCGGGGAACCAAGAGACCCAGTACTTC. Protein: CASSQLAGNQETQYF.

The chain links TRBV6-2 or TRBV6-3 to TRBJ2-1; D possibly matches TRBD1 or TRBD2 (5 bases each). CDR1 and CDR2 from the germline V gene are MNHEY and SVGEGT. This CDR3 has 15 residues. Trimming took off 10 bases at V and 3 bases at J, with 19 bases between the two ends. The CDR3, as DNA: TGTGCCACTAAGTCGGGGCACAGGCTCTACAATGAGCAGTTCTTC. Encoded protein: CATKSGHRLYNEQFF.

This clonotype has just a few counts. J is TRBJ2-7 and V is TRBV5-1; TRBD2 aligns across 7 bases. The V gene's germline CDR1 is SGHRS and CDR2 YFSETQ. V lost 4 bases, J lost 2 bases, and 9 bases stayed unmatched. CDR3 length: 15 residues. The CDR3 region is CASSRSGTRAYEQYF. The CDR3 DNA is TGCGCCAGCAGCCGGAGCGGGACTCGAGCCTACGAGCAGTACTTC.

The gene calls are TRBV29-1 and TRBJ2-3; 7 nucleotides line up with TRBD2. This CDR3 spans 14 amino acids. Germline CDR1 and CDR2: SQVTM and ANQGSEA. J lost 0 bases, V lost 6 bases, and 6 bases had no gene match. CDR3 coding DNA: TGCAGCGTATTGACTAGCCAGAGCACAGATACGCAGTATTTT. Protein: CSVLTSQSTDTQYF.

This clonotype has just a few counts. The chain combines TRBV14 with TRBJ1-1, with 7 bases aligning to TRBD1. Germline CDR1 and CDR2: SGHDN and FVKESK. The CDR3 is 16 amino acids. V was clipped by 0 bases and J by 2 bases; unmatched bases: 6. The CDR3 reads CASSQDRGQINTEAFF. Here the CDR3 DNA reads TGTGCCAGCAGCCAAGATCGGGGACAGATCAACACTGAAGCTTTCTTT.

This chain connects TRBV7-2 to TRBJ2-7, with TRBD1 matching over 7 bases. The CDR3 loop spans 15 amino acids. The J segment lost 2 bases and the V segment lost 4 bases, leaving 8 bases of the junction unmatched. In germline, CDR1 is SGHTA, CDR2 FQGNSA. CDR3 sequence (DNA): TGTGCCAGCAGCTCTTCACAGGGGCCAGCCTACGAGCAGTACTTC. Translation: CASSSSQGPAYEQYF.

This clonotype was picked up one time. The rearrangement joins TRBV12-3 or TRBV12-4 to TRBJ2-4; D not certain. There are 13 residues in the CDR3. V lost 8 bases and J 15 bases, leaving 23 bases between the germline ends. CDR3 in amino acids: CASGLGQPRSTYF. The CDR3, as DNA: TGTGCCAGCGGTCTAGGTCAGCCCCGATCGACGTACTTC.

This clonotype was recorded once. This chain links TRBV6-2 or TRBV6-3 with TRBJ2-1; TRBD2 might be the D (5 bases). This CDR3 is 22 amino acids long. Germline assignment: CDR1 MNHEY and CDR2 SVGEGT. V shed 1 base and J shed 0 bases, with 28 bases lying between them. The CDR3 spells CASSYWLGRTPETLGSYNEQFF. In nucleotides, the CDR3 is TGTGCCAGCAGTTACTGGCTCGGTCGGACTCCAGAAACTTTGGGCTCCTACAATGAGCAGTTCTTC.

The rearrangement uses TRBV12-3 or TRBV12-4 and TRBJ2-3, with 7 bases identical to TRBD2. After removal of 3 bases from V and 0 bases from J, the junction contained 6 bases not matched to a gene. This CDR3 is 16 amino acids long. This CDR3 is CASSLGLSGSTDTQYF. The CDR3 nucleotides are TGTGCCAGCAGTTTGGGACTAAGCGGTAGCACAGATACGCAGTATTTT.

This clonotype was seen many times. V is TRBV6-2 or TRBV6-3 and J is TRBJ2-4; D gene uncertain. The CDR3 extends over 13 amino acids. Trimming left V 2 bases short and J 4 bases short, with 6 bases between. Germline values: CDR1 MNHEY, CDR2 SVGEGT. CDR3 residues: CASSYTDKNIQYF. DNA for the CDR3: TGTGCCAGCAGTTACACGGATAAAAACATTCAGTACTTC.

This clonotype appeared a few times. The CDR3 region is CASSFPSGGIQETQYF. In DNA, the CDR3 is TGCGCCAGCAGCTTTCCCAGCGGGGGGATCCAAGAGACCCAGTACTTC. The chain carries TRBV5-1 and TRBJ2-5; 9 bases match TRBD2. CDR1 is SGHRS and CDR2 is YFSETQ in the germline V gene. This CDR3 has 16 residues. J lost 1 base, V lost 2 bases, and 6 bases had no gene match.

CDR3 amino acids: CASSFRGGSYNEQFF. CDR3 DNA sequence: TGTGCCAGCAGTTTCCGGGGGGGCTCCTACAATGAGCAGTTCTTC. This chain uses TRBV27 with TRBJ2-1; TRBD2 aligns across 8 bases. The CDR3 extends over 15 amino acids. The J segment lost 0 bases and the V segment lost 3 bases, leaving 1 base of the junction unmatched. In germline, CDR1 is MNHEY, CDR2 SMNVEV (reference sequence).

CDR3 sequence (DNA): TGTGCCATCAGTGAGTTTTTAGGACAGGGGGCCTACGAGCAGTACTTC. This translates into CAISEFLGQGAYEQYF. V gene TRBV10-3 combines with J gene TRBJ2-7; 10 bases match TRBD1. Germline CDR1 ENHRY, CDR2 SYGVKD. V lost 1 base and J lost 2; bases outside the gene matches: 5. The length of the CDR3 is 16 residues.

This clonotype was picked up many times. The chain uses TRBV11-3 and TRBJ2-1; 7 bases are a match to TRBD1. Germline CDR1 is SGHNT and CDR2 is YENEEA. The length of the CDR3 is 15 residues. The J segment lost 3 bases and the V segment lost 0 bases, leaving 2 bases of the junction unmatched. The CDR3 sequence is CASSLEGGGYNEQFF. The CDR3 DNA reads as TGTGCCAGCAGCTTAGAAGGGGGCGGCTACAATGAGCAGTTCTTC.

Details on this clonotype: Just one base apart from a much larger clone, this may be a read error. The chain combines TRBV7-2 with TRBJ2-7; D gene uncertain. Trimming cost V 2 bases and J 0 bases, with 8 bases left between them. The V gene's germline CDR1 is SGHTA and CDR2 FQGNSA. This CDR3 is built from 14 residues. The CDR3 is CASSLLRISYEQYF. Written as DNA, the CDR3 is TGTGCCAGCAGCTTACTCAGGATCTCCTACGAGCAGTACTTC. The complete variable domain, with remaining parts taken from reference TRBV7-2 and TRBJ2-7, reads GAGVSQSPSNKVTEKGKDVELRCDPISGHTALYWYRQSLGQGLEFLIYFQGNSAPDKSGLPSDRFSAERTGGSVSTLTIQRTQQEDSAVYLCASSLLRISYEQYFGPGTRLTVT.

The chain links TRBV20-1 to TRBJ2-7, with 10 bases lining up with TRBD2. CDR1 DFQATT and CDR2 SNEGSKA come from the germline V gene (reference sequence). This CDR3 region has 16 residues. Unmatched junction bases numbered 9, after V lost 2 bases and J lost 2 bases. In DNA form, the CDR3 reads TGCAGTGCTAGACCATCCGAGCGGGAGGGTACCTACGAGCAGTACTTC. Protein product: CSARPSEREGTYEQYF.

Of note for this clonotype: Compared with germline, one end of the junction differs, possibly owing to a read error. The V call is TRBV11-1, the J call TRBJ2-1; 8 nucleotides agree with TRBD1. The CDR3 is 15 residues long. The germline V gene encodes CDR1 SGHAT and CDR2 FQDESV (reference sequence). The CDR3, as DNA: TGTGCCAGCAGCTTCGACAGGGGCGAATACAATGCGCAGTTCTTC. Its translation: CASSFDRGEYNAQFF.

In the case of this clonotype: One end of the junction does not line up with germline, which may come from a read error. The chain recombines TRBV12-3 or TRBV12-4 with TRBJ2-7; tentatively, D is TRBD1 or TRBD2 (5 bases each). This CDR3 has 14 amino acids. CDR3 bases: TGTGTCAGCAGAACCGGGACGCAGCCCTACGAGCAGTACTTC. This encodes CVSRTGTQPYEQYF.

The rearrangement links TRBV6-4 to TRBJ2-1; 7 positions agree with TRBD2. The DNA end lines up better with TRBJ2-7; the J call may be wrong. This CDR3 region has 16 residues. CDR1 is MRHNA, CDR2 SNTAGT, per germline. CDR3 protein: CASSDGGGSSYNEQYF. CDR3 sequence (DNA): TGTGCCAGCAGTGACGGGGGGGGGAGCTCCTACAATGAGCAGTACTTC.

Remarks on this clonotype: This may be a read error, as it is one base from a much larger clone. The CDR3 DNA follows: TGCAGTGCTAGAGAGTCCACCCAGGCCAAAAACATTCAGTACTTC. It codes for CSARESTQAKNIQYF. The chain joins TRBV20-1 to TRBJ2-4, with no clear D. The CDR3 totals 15 residues. The germline V gene has CDR1 DFQATT and CDR2 SNEGSKA (reference sequence). V lost 0 bases and J lost 1, with 10 bases in between.

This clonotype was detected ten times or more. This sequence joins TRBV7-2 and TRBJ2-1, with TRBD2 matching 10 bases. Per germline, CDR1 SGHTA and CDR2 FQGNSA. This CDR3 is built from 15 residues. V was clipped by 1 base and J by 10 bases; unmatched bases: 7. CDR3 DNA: TGTGCCAGCAGCTTAGGGCTAGCGGGAGTTCGAGAGCAGTTCTTC. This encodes CASSLGLAGVREQFF.

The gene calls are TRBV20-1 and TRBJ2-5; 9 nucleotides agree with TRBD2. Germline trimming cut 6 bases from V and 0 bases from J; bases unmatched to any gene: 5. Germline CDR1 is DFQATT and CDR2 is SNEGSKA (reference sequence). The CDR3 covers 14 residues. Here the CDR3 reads CSARVAGDQETQYF. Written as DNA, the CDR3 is TGCAGTGCGCGGGTAGCGGGGGACCAAGAGACCCAGTACTTC.

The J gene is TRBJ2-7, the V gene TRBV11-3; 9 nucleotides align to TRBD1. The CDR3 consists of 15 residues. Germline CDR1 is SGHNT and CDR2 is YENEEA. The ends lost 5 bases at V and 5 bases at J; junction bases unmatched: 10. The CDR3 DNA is TGTGCCAGCAGCCCAGGACAGGGGACGACCGACGAGCAGTACTTC. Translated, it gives CASSPGQGTTDEQYF. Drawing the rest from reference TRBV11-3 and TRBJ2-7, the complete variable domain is EAGVVQSPRYKIIEKKQPVAFWCNPISGHNTLYWYLQNLGQGPELLIRYENEEAVDDSQLPKDRFSAERLKGVDSTLKIQPAELGDSAVYLCASSPGQGTTDEQYFGPGTRLTVT.

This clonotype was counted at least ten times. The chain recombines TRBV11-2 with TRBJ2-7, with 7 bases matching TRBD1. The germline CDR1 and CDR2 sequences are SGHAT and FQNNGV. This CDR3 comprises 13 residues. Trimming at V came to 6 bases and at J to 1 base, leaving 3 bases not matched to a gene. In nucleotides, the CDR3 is TGTGCCAGCAGGGGGACAGCGTCCTACGAGCAGTACTTC. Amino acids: CASRGTASYEQYF. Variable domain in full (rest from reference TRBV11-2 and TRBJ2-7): EAGVAQSPRYKIIEKRQSVAFWCNPISGHATLYWYQQILGQGPKLLIQFQNNGVVDDSQLPKDRFSAERLKGVDSTLKIQPAKLEDSAVYLCASRGTASYEQYFGPGTRLTVT.